The 23 T cell receptor beta chains below come from one sample, sequenced in a study of cytomegalovirus exposure and HLA in healthy donors. PCR was performed using 60 Vbeta and 13 Jbeta primers. This table comes from immunoSEQ multiplex PCR, and its TCRdb copy is limited to in-frame clones, with some not included. Of around 200,000 clones listed, 77% were seen once; the top ten hold 2.5% to 3%. The material sequenced was PBMCs. These receptors were obtained from a woman aged 55-70 years in good health and CMV-seropositive.

J is TRBJ1-5 and V is TRBV2; D perhaps matches TRBD1 (5 bases). The length of the CDR3 is 15 residues. V lost 2 bases to trimming and J lost 6 bases, with 14 bases between them. Germline CDR1 and CDR2: SNHLY and FYNNEI. The CDR3 nucleotides are TGTGCCAGCAGTGAAACGCTTCCGGGGGGTCAGCCCCAGCATTTT. This codes for CASSETLPGGQPQHF.

The table lists this clone with a few counts. The gene calls are TRBV10-3 and TRBJ2-1, with a tentative D call TRBD1 (7 bases). The germline CDR1 and CDR2 sequences are ENHRY and SYGVKD. V shed 8 bases and J shed 4 bases, with 18 bases lying between them. The CDR3 covers 15 residues. In DNA form, the CDR3 reads TGTGCCATCTGGGCGGGACAGCAGAATTACAATGAGCAGTTCTTC. Translated, it gives CAIWAGQQNYNEQFF.

The chain has TRBV14 and TRBJ1-2, with 10 bases identical to TRBD1. The CDR3 extends over 14 amino acids. Germline lookup yields CDR1 SGHDN and CDR2 FVKESK. Trimming cost V 4 bases and J 3 bases; bases outside gene matches: 2. CDR3 in amino acids: CASSRQGAYYGYTF. The CDR3 nucleotides read TGTGCCAGCAGCCGACAGGGGGCTTACTATGGCTACACCTTC.

For the CDR3, the DNA is TGTGCCAGCTCATGGGACAGGGACGTGGGACGGGAAAAACTGTTTTTT. Amino acid sequence: CASSWDRDVGREKLFF. The chain is built from TRBV18 and TRBJ1-4, with TRBD1 matching over 9 bases. Germline V lookup: CDR1 KGHSH, CDR2 LQKENI. The CDR3 runs 16 residues. The ends lost 5 bases at V and 8 bases at J; junction bases unmatched: 12.

To note about this clone: This sample also contains other DNA sequences that code for the same CDR3. The chain has TRBV30 and TRBJ1-3; D not certain. Trimming took off 0 bases at V and 4 bases at J, with 13 bases between the two ends. Germline CDR1 reads GTSNPN; CDR2 reads SVGIG (reference sequence). This CDR3 contains 15 residues. CDR3 in amino acids: CAWSVRGGVGNTIYF. In DNA, the CDR3 is TGTGCCTGGAGTGTACGGGGTGGGGTCGGAAACACCATATATTTT. The complete variable domain, with remaining parts taken from reference TRBV30 and TRBJ1-3, reads SQTIHQWPATLVQPVGSPLSLECTVEGTSNPNLYWYRQAAGRGLQLLFYSVGIGQISSEVPQNLSASRPQDRQFILSSKKLLLSDSGFYLCAWSVRGGVGNTIYFGEGSWLTVV.

The rearrangement joins TRBV29-1 to TRBJ1-6; 11 bases line up with TRBD1. CDR1 is SQVTM and CDR2 is ANQGSEA in the germline V gene. This CDR3 has 15 residues. J was trimmed by 10 bases and V by 5 bases; bases with no gene match: 10. This chain's CDR3 is CSVRIGTGGSSPLHF. In DNA, the CDR3 is TGCAGCGTTCGCATCGGGACAGGGGGATCCTCACCCCTCCACTTT.

This rearrangement joins TRBV28 to TRBJ2-3; 12 nucleotides match TRBD1. This CDR3 has 17 amino acids. Germline loops: CDR1 MDHEN, CDR2 SYDVKM. V gave up 6 bases and J gave up 7 bases; unmatched junction bases: 14. DNA of the CDR3: TGTGCCAGCAGCCGCCCGGGACAGGGGGCTACGGGGCATACGCAGTATTTT. Its translation: CASSRPGQGATGHTQYF.

This clone was counted a single time. The V call is TRBV15, the J call TRBJ2-5, with D maybe TRBD2 (6 bases). Germline V gene lookup returns CDR1 LNHNV and CDR2 YYDKDF (reference sequence). Trimming removed 5 bases from V and 5 bases from J, with 18 bases in between. The CDR3 is 15 residues long. This chain's CDR3 is CATSRRTGDTETQYF. In DNA, the CDR3 is TGTGCCACCAGCCGAAGAACGGGAGATACTGAGACCCAGTACTTC. The whole variable domain, remainder taken from reference TRBV15 and TRBJ2-5, is DAMVIQNPRYQVTQFGKPVTLSCSQTLNHNVMYWYQQKSSQAPKLLFHYYDKDFNNEADTPDNFQSRRPNTSFCFLDIRSPGLGDTAMYLCATSRRTGDTETQYFGPGTRLLVL.

This rearrangement joins TRBV11-2 to TRBJ1-3, with D unclear. This CDR3 has 15 residues. Germline V gene lookup returns CDR1 SGHAT and CDR2 FQNNGV. V lost 4 bases, J lost 2 bases, and 12 bases lay in between. Here the CDR3 reads CASSSRGTTGNTIYF. The CDR3, as DNA: TGTGCCAGCAGCTCTAGAGGTACCACTGGAAACACCATATATTTT.

This chain uses TRBV5-1 with TRBJ2-5; D is unresolved. CDR3 size: 13 residues. The germline V gene encodes CDR1 SGHRS and CDR2 YFSETQ. V lost 4 bases and J lost 11, with 18 bases in between. In DNA, the CDR3 is TGCGCCAGCAGCGGAGATCCCGCTCGTGAGCAGTACTTC. As protein: CASSGDPAREQYF.

This chain uses TRBV30 with TRBJ1-1; D is possibly TRBD1 (5 bases). This CDR3 region has 12 residues. CDR1 and CDR2 from the germline V gene are GTSNPN and SVGIG (reference sequence). Trimming removed 5 bases from V and 0 bases from J, with 7 bases in between. The CDR3, as DNA: TGTGCCTGGGCAGGGCTGAACACTGAAGCTTTCTTT. Encoded protein: CAWAGLNTEAFF.

This clone was detected once. Germline and junction disagree at one end, which may indicate a read error. The CDR3 loop is CAWTAGYEKYF. CDR3 nucleotides: TGTGCCTGGACCGCGGGATACGAGAAGTACTTC. The rearrangement links TRBV30 to TRBJ2-7, with a possible D match to TRBD2 (6 bases). The CDR3 sequence is 11 residues long. The V gene's germline CDR1 is GTSNPN and CDR2 SVGIG (reference sequence).

As to this clone: Relative to the germline gene, one junction end is altered; a read error may explain this. The CDR3 loop reads CASSLGTGTLQEAQYF. Here the CDR3 DNA reads TGTGCCAGCAGCCTGGGCACAGGGACCTTACAAGAGGCCCAGTACTTC. The chain combines TRBV16 with TRBJ2-5, with a tentative D call TRBD1 (6 bases). Germline V gene lookup returns CDR1 KGHSY and CDR2 FQNENV. The CDR3 is 16 residues long.

This clone was counted between two and nine times. The chain has TRBV14 and TRBJ1-1; D remains ambiguous. Germline CDR1 and CDR2: SGHDN and FVKESK. The CDR3 extends over 12 amino acids. V was pared by 7 bases and J by 4 bases, with 10 bases between. CDR3 protein: CASKREGTEAFF. The CDR3 DNA follows: TGTGCCAGCAAGAGGGAGGGCACTGAAGCTTTCTTT.

The V call is TRBV28, the J call TRBJ2-1, with a tentative D call TRBD2 (10 bases). CDR3 length: 19 amino acids. Germline CDR1 is MDHEN and CDR2 is SYDVKM. With 6 bases removed from V and 4 bases from J, the gap between germline ends came to 28 bases. CDR3 residues: CASRGTGGRLAGEYNEQFF. CDR3 DNA: TGTGCCAGCAGGGGTACAGGGGGCAGGCTAGCGGGGGAGTACAATGAGCAGTTCTTC.

This clone was seen a few times. The chain joins TRBV9 to TRBJ2-1, with D unclear. Germline loops: CDR1 SGDLS, CDR2 YYNGEE. The CDR3 extends over 13 amino acids. Trimming cost V 2 bases and J 4 bases, with 7 bases left between them. The CDR3 DNA is TGTGCCAGCAGCGTTGAAGCTTACAATGAGCAGTTCTTC. This gives the protein CASSVEAYNEQFF. Using reference TRBV9 and TRBJ2-1 for the parts outside the CDR3, the full variable domain is DSGVTQTPKHLITATGQRVTLRCSPRSGDLSVYWYQQSLDQGLQFLIQYYNGEERAKGNILERFSAQQFPDLHSELNLSSLELGDSALYFCASSVEAYNEQFFGPGTRLTVL.

The chain joins TRBV7-2 to TRBJ2-5; D remains ambiguous. V lost 8 bases and J lost 4, with 20 bases in between. Germline V gives CDR1 SGHTA, CDR2 FQGNSA. The CDR3 extends over 15 amino acids. The CDR3 here is CASSQNRLRGETQYF. DNA for the CDR3: TGTGCCAGCTCGCAAAACCGGTTGAGAGGAGAGACCCAGTACTTC.

The rearrangement links TRBV5-1 to TRBJ2-2, with D unresolved. V was clipped by 1 base and J by 4 bases, with 14 bases between them. Germline loops: CDR1 SGHRS, CDR2 YFSETQ. The CDR3 totals 16 residues. The CDR3 DNA is TGCGCCAGCAGCTTGCGGCCCAGCGATGGCACCGGGGAGCTGTTTTTT. It encodes CASSLRPSDGTGELFF.

The chain joins TRBV4-1 to TRBJ1-4; TRBD1 is a possible D gene (5 bases). Trimming shortened V by 0 bases and J by 7 bases, and 15 bases separated the two germline ends. CDR1 is MGHRA, CDR2 YSYEKL, per germline. The CDR3 covers 16 residues. The CDR3 loop reads CASSQDRRAWGEKLFF. The CDR3 DNA reads as TGCGCCAGCAGCCAAGATCGCAGGGCATGGGGTGAAAAACTGTTTTTT.

The chain is built from TRBV6-6 and TRBJ1-4; TRBD1 is a possible D gene (6 bases). Trimming took 6 bases from V and 6 from J, leaving 17 bases between them. The length of the CDR3 is 15 residues. Germline lookup yields CDR1 MNHNY and CDR2 SVGAGI (reference sequence). For the CDR3, the DNA is TGTGCCAGCAGAGGCATCCAGGCAGGGGATGAAAAACTGTTTTTT. Translation gives CASRGIQAGDEKLFF.

The chain recombines TRBV5-4 with TRBJ1-6; D gene ambiguous. Germline loops: CDR1 SGHNT, CDR2 YYREEE (reference sequence). Trimming removed 1 base from V and 10 bases from J, with 12 bases in between. The CDR3 is 14 amino acids. CDR3 bases: TGTGCCAGCAGCTTGCGCGGCATAGAATCACCCCTCCACTTT. It encodes CASSLRGIESPLHF.

V and J are TRBV2 and TRBJ2-7, with D tentatively TRBD1 (5 bases). This CDR3 comprises 12 residues. The germline V and J ends were trimmed by 6 bases and 3 bases, with 9 bases remaining between them. Germline V gene lookup returns CDR1 SNHLY and CDR2 FYNNEI. The CDR3: CASRFDSYEQYF. In DNA form, the CDR3 reads TGTGCCAGCAGATTCGACAGCTACGAGCAGTACTTC.

J is TRBJ1-1 and V is TRBV11-3, with TRBD1 matching over 7 bases. The trim removed 8 bases at V and 0 bases at J, leaving 3 bases unmatched. There are 13 residues in the CDR3. Germline V gene lookup returns CDR1 SGHNT and CDR2 YENEEA. CDR3 DNA: TGTGCCAGCTCGACAGGGATGAACACTGAAGCTTTCTTT. Translation gives CASSTGMNTEAFF.